This T cell receptor beta chain was profiled in a study of identical twins. Study-wide results and limits: Out-of-frame sharing of TCR alpha in monozygotic twins was underestimated by models. Reduced insertions were recorded for abundant cord blood beta clonotypes, with no such pattern in memory repertoires.

The CDR3 runs to 16 residues. Trimming took 8 bases from V and 1 from J, leaving 19 bases between them. Donors were all healthy Caucasians. A universal primer site arose from template switching, and cDNA bore unique molecular identifiers. Via MiXCR, TCRdb re-called the 5' RACE reads, giving one row per CDR3 protein. Here the sample spans 510,000 or so distinct CDR3 sequences, roughly 15% being singletons. A note on this clonotype: The antigen is unknown.

The sample was also reused in another study, on yellow fever vaccine responses in identical twins.

The receptor's source is a woman between 18 and 29 years old in good health. The sample comprised CD4+ T cells sorted from blood. V is TRBV12-3 or TRBV12-4 and J is TRBJ2-3; D gene unclear. CDR3 nucleotide sequence: TGTGCCAGCGTTCCAGTTCAAGGGTGGGGCACAGATACGCAGTATTTT. Amino acid sequence: CASVPVQGWGTDTQYF.